These T cell receptor beta chains were read from a single sample in a study of T-cell reconstitution after alpha-beta-depleted transplantation in children. TCRdb re-derived calls from the PCR reads in MiXCR, one entry per CDR3 protein. Here the sample spans around 600,000 distinct CDR3 sequences, around 23% being singletons. The sequenced sample was PBMCs, mostly from graft donor cells, obtained 360 days after TCRalphabeta/CD19-depleted stem cell transplant. These TCRs come from a boy younger than two who had a stem cell transplant for acute myeloid leukemia, so the T cells may come from the graft donor. Each CDR3 is given with its conserved first and last residue. The D gene is left open where the match is weak. Rows may omit the clone size; those that give it use once, few, many or a size class.

j_call | d_call | clone_size | v_call | cdr3_nt | cdr3_aa
TRBJ2-2 | TRBD1 | NA | TRBV7-2 | TGTGCCAGCAGCTCCTTAGGGACAGGCGGCGCGGAGCTGTTTTTT | CASSSLGTGGAELFF
TRBJ2-7 | NA | NA | TRBV20-1 | TGCAGCGTAAGTCAGTTCTCCTACGAGCAGTACTTC | CSVSQFSYEQYF
TRBJ1-4 | NA | NA | TRBV3-1 | TGTGCCAGCAGCCAAGATCCAGGGTTTGGGGAAAAACTGTTTTTT | CASSQDPGFGEKLFF
TRBJ1-1 | TRBD1 | few | TRBV9 | TGTGCCAGCACAGCGGACAGGGGTCGGACTGAAGCTTTCTTT | CASTADRGRTEAFF
TRBJ2-5 | NA | once | TRBV20-1 | TGCAGTGCTCTCTCCTTCCCGGAACCTCAAGAGACCCAGTACTTC | CSALSFPEPQETQYF
TRBJ2-1 | TRBD2 | few | TRBV7-2 | TGTGCCAGCAGCTCCACTAGCGGGGGGCCAGAATGGGGGCAGTTCTTC | CASSSTSGGPEWGQFF
TRBJ2-3 | TRBD2 | many | TRBV18 | TGTGCCAGCTCACCTAGCGGGTCCCCGGGTACGCAGTATTTT | CASSPSGSPGTQYF
TRBJ2-5 | TRBD2 | few | TRBV12-3/TRBV12-4 | TGTGCCAGCAGTTCCCTAGCGGGGGGGGGGCAAGAGACCCAGTACTTC | CASSSLAGGGQETQYF
TRBJ1-1 | NA | NA | TRBV11-2 | TGTGCCAGCAGCCATTGGAGGCCCTCCAACGGTGAAGCTTTCTTT | CASSHWRPSNGEAFF
TRBJ2-7 | TRBD1 | few | TRBV7-7 | TGTGCCAGCAGCGACCGGGACAGGCTTTCCTACGAGCAGTACTTC | CASSDRDRLSYEQYF
TRBJ2-2 | TRBD2 | NA | TRBV12-3/TRBV12-4 | TGTGCCAGCAGTCCGAGCGGGGGGGCCTTCACCGGGGAGCTGTTTTTT | CASSPSGGAFTGELFF
TRBJ2-2 | NA | many | TRBV6-5 | TGTGCCAGCAGTTGGCAGGGCGGGGAGCTGTTTTTT | CASSWQGGELFF
TRBJ2-1 | TRBD2 | many | TRBV5-5 | TGTGCCAGCAGCTTTAGCGGGGGCCACAATGAGCAGTTCTTC | CASSFSGGHNEQFF
TRBJ2-7 | NA | many | TRBV9 | TGTGCCAGCAGCGTCCGTCCGACCGGGGATGAGCAGTACTTC | CASSVRPTGDEQYF